This T cell receptor (beta chain) was sequenced for a study of shared clonotypes between healthy human individuals. The naive CD8 subset, CD45RO-negative cells positively selected for CCR7, excluded terminally differentiated effector memory CD45RA+ cells. Sequenced by immunoSEQ multiplex PCR; TCRdb stores in-frame clones only, minus some. The sample contains roughly 2,000,000 clones, 93% of which appear only once. About this clone itself: Its antigen remains unidentified.

Broader study findings: Shared clonotypes across all four donors exceeded non-shared ones in generation probability.

The clonotype originates from a man younger than 35 in good health. Some clones in this sample may be carry-over from other donors' samples. Sequences were obtained from naive CD8+ T cells from PBMCs.

The CDR3 coding sequence is TGCGCCAGCAGCCAACTTTACCCGGGAGGGGACACCGGGGAGCTGTTTTTT. This encodes CASSQLYPGGDTGELFF. The chain has TRBV5-1 and TRBJ2-2; 8 bases fit TRBD2. V was clipped by 4 bases and J by 3 bases; unmatched bases: 11. CDR1 SGHRS and CDR2 YFSETQ come from the germline V gene. This CDR3 has 17 residues.